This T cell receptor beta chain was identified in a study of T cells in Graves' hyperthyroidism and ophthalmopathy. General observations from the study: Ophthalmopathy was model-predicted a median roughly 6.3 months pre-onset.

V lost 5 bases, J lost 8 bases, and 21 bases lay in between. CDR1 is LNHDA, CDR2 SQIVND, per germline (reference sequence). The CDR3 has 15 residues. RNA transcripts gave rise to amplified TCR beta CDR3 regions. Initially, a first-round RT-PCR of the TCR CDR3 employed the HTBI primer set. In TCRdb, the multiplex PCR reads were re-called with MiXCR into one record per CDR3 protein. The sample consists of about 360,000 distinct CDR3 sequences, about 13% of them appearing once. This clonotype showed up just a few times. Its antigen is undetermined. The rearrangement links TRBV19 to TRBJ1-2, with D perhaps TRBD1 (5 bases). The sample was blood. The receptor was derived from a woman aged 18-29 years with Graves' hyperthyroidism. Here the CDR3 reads CASSPTGTSDGGYTF. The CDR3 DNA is TGTGCCAGTAGTCCAACCGGGACCTCGGATGGAGGCTACACCTTC.